This TCR beta chain was found in a study of STAT3 mutations in large granular lymphocyte leukemia. Study details: More than half of T-LGLL patients received immunosuppressive therapy. Whole-study results and caveats: All newly emerging clones after therapy were STAT3 wild type. Every T-LGLL patient had at least one immunodominant TCRbeta clonotype.

Repertoires were generated with immunoSEQ multiplex PCR, while TCRdb's copy carries only in-frame clones and drops some. The repertoire holds about 42,000 clones, with about three quarters as singletons. Turning to this clone: Its antigen is undetermined.

This CDR3 has 19 amino acids. The trim removed 1 base at V and 5 bases at J, leaving 16 bases unmatched. CDR1 and CDR2 from the germline V gene are LGHNA and YSLEER. The specimen sequenced was PBMCs. The sequence came from a human donor with T large granular lymphocyte leukemia. Some clones in this sample may be carry-over from other donors' samples. The rearrangement joins TRBV4-3 to TRBJ2-2; TRBD2 matches at 7 bases. The CDR3 DNA follows: TGCGCCAGCAGCCAAGTGGGAGTTGCGCTAGCGGCTAAAACCGGGGAGCTGTTTTTT. This sequence encodes CASSQVGVALAAKTGELFF.